The T cell receptor beta chain described here comes from a study of blood T cell repertoires in COVID-19. Study as a whole: Sites in the United States, Italy and Spain provided acute and convalescent COVID-19 samples. T cells, B-cell-depleted T cells, or PBMCs provided the cDNA or gDNA that served as material.

Some clones are missing from TCRdb's copy, which holds only in-frame ones; the method was immunoSEQ multiplex PCR. This table has about 340,000 clones, 83% appearing once. The CDR3 consists of 14 residues. Germline CDR1 reads MDHEN; CDR2 reads SYDVKM. J was trimmed by 2 bases and V by 6 bases; bases with no gene match: 3. This clone appeared a few times. The receptor's source is a man aged 25 to 40 with active or convalescent COVID-19. What was sequenced was peripheral blood. This rearrangement joins TRBV28 to TRBJ2-1, with TRBD1 matching over 8 bases. The CDR3 coding sequence is TGTGCCAGCAGATGGACAGGGACCTACAATGAGCAGTTCTTC. Translating gives CASRWTGTYNEQFF.